These 17 T cell receptor beta chains were all obtained from the same sample, sequenced in a study of OX40 agonist ivuxolimab in advanced cancers. Some clones are missing from TCRdb's copy, which holds only in-frame ones; the method was immunoSEQ multiplex PCR. The sample carries fewer than 45,000 clones, around 90% recorded once. Sequences were derived from CD4+ or CD8+ T cells sorted from blood, sampled in a trial of the OX40 agonist ivuxolimab. These receptors all stem from an adult with an advanced solid tumor such as melanoma, head and neck, liver or kidney cancer.

The CDR3 region has the DNA TGTGCCATCAGTGAGACTAATTCACCCCTCCACTTT. It codes for CAISETNSPLHF. The V gene is TRBV10-3, the J gene TRBJ1-6; no clear D. V was cut by 2 bases and J by 6 bases, with 2 bases left in between. Germline V gives CDR1 ENHRY, CDR2 SYGVKD. The CDR3 totals 12 residues.

V is TRBV11-1 and J is TRBJ2-1; 13 bases map to TRBD2. Germline V gene sequence: CDR1 SGHAT, CDR2 FQDESV (reference sequence). V was pared by 2 bases and J by 5 bases, with 9 bases of the junction left unmatched. The length of the CDR3 is 18 residues. The CDR3 spells CASSLLVTSGGSNNEQFF. The CDR3 DNA is TGTGCCAGCAGCTTACTGGTGACTAGCGGGGGGAGCAACAATGAGCAGTTCTTC.

The chain joins TRBV7-2 to TRBJ2-4, with 7 bases aligning to TRBD2. This CDR3 spans 14 amino acids. Per germline, CDR1 SGHTA and CDR2 FQGNSA. The ends lost 3 bases at V and 10 bases at J; junction bases unmatched: 9. CDR3 region: CASSFSRTSQIQYF. CDR3 sequence (DNA): TGTGCCAGCAGCTTTAGTCGGACTAGTCAAATTCAGTACTTC.

This clone was seen a handful of times. The chain is built from TRBV5-1 and TRBJ2-1; D is perhaps TRBD1 (6 bases). The CDR3 covers 16 residues. Trimming removed 0 bases at V and 9 bases at J, with 19 bases between. Germline loops: CDR1 SGHRS, CDR2 YFSETQ. This chain's CDR3 is CASSLALTGQQGEQFF. The CDR3 DNA reads as TGCGCCAGCAGCTTGGCCTTAACAGGGCAGCAGGGTGAGCAGTTCTTC.

The J gene is TRBJ2-1, the V gene TRBV9, with 10 bases matching TRBD2. Germline V gene sequence: CDR1 SGDLS, CDR2 YYNGEE. This CDR3 region has 18 residues. Trimming cost V 0 bases and J 4 bases; bases outside gene matches: 10. DNA of the CDR3: TGTGCCAGCAGCGTAGAACAGCGGGGGGGCGGGAAATACAATGAGCAGTTCTTC. Its protein product is CASSVEQRGGGKYNEQFF.

The chain carries TRBV5-1 and TRBJ2-5, with D possibly being TRBD2 (7 bases). V lost 6 bases and J lost 5, with 20 bases in between. Per the germline V gene, CDR1 is SGHRS and CDR2 is YFSETQ. The CDR3 runs to 15 residues. CDR3 DNA: TGCGCCAGCACCCCGGGCCGGGGGGCTCGGGAGACCCAGTACTTC. This codes for CASTPGRGARETQYF.

The count of this clone is one. The rearrangement uses TRBV4-3 and TRBJ1-4, with TRBD1 identical over 7 bases. Unmatched junction bases numbered 17, after V lost 0 bases and J lost 10 bases. This CDR3 contains 18 residues. Per the germline V gene, CDR1 is LGHNA and CDR2 is YSLEER. This CDR3 reads CASSQDWVGGTGGGKLFF. As DNA, the CDR3 is TGCGCCAGCAGCCAAGACTGGGTAGGGGGCACTGGGGGAGGAAAACTGTTTTTT.

J is TRBJ1-1 and V is TRBV9, with D uncertain. The CDR3 extends over 16 amino acids. Trimming took 0 bases from V and 1 from J, leaving 13 bases between them. Germline V gene lookup returns CDR1 SGDLS and CDR2 YYNGEE. CDR3 amino acids: CASSVAPPGENTEAFF. CDR3 in DNA: TGTGCCAGCAGCGTAGCCCCGCCCGGTGAGAACACTGAAGCTTTCTTT.

V is TRBV7-6 and J is TRBJ2-4; 11 bases agree with TRBD2. The CDR3 runs to 15 residues. The V gene end was trimmed by 1 base and the J gene end by 6 bases; junction bases not matched to a gene: 2. Looked up from germline, CDR1 is SGHVS and CDR2 is FNYEAQ. The CDR3: CASSLGTSGLNIQYF. The CDR3 DNA sequence: TGTGCCAGCAGCTTAGGGACTAGCGGGTTAAACATTCAGTACTTC.

The chain couples TRBV27 to TRBJ2-1, with D perhaps TRBD2 (5 bases). CDR1 MNHEY and CDR2 SMNVEV come from the germline V gene (reference sequence). Trimming left V 5 bases short and J 15 bases short, with 17 bases between. The CDR3 has 12 residues. The CDR3 here is CASSPPIGRLFF. The CDR3 bases are TGTGCCAGCAGTCCCCCTATAGGGAGATTGTTCTTC.

This chain uses TRBV2 with TRBJ2-3; 10 bases map to TRBD1. V shed 0 bases and J 5 bases; nucleotides not matched to a gene: 8. From germline, CDR1 is SNHLY and CDR2 FYNNEI. The CDR3 loop spans 17 amino acids. This CDR3 is CASSEAPGQGHVDTQYF. CDR3 sequence (DNA): TGTGCCAGCAGTGAAGCCCCGGGACAGGGGCACGTAGATACGCAGTATTTT.

This chain connects TRBV11-3 to TRBJ2-1, with TRBD2 matching 12 bases. Trimming at V came to 1 base and at J to 10 bases, leaving 2 bases not matched to a gene. The CDR3 length is 14 residues. Per germline, CDR1 SGHNT and CDR2 YENEEA. The CDR3 loop is CASSLASGGDEQFF. In DNA form, the CDR3 reads TGTGCCAGCAGCTTAGCTAGCGGGGGGGACGAGCAGTTCTTC. The full variable domain, in which reference TRBV11-3 and TRBJ2-1 provide the parts outside the CDR3, is EAGVVQSPRYKIIEKKQPVAFWCNPISGHNTLYWYLQNLGQGPELLIRYENEEAVDDSQLPKDRFSAERLKGVDSTLKIQPAELGDSAVYLCASSLASGGDEQFFGPGTRLTVL.

This clone was seen only a few times. The CDR3 DNA follows: TGTGCCAGCAGCCAAGATTCGGGGACTGGCGGGGGGGAGTACGAGCAGTACTTC. Amino acids: CASSQDSGTGGGEYEQYF. The chain joins TRBV4-2 to TRBJ2-7; TRBD2 matches 9 bases. CDR3 length: 18 amino acids. V was clipped by 0 bases and J by 4 bases; unmatched bases: 13. Germline-derived CDR1 and CDR2 are LGHNA and YNFKEQ.

This clone was counted between two and nine times. The CDR3 reads CASNGQFSNQPQHF. In nucleotides, the CDR3 is TGTGCCAGTAACGGACAGTTTAGCAATCAGCCCCAGCATTTT. The chain employs TRBV19 and TRBJ1-5, with a weak D call TRBD1 (6 bases). Germline CDR1 is LNHDA and CDR2 is SQIVND (reference sequence). The V end was cut by 7 bases, the J end by 0 bases, with 10 bases between. CDR3 size: 14 residues.

This clone was seen a handful of times. The V and J genes are TRBV7-9 and TRBJ1-2, with 7 nucleotides matching TRBD1. In germline, CDR1 is SEHNR, CDR2 FQNEAQ (reference sequence). The CDR3 contains 16 residues. The trim removed 0 bases at V and 2 bases at J, leaving 6 bases unmatched. CDR3 loop: CASSLALGQSNYGYTF. For the CDR3, the DNA is TGTGCCAGCAGCTTAGCGTTGGGACAGTCGAACTATGGCTACACCTTC.

The chain joins TRBV7-2 to TRBJ2-7; TRBD1 aligns across 8 bases. V lost 5 bases and J lost 4; bases outside the gene matches: 10. The germline gives CDR1 SGHTA, CDR2 FQGNSA. This CDR3 is built from 15 residues. CDR3 region: CASSLRTGPAYEQYF. CDR3 coding DNA: TGTGCCAGCAGCCTGAGGACAGGGCCCGCTTACGAGCAGTACTTC. Supplemented by reference TRBV7-2 and TRBJ2-7, the full variable domain reads GAGVSQSPSNKVTEKGKDVELRCDPISGHTALYWYRQSLGQGLEFLIYFQGNSAPDKSGLPSDRFSAERTGGSVSTLTIQRTQQEDSAVYLCASSLRTGPAYEQYFGPGTRLTVT.

CDR3 coding DNA: TGTGCCAGCAGCTTAAACACAGGGGGTAACTATGGCTACACCTTC. It encodes CASSLNTGGNYGYTF. This chain joins TRBV7-2 and TRBJ1-2; TRBD1 matches 8 bases. With V trimmed by 2 bases and J by 1 base, 3 bases remained unmatched. Germline V CDR1 and CDR2: SGHTA, FQGNSA. This CDR3 comprises 15 residues.